The sequence of this T cell receptor (beta chain) was determined in a study of T cell responses to AZD1222 COVID-19 vaccine. Study-level results: Dominant at 160-218 and 743-854, vaccine-associated CD4 TCRs also spanned spike. Spike-specific TCR breadth and depth grew following two AZD1222 doses. Donors were largely white British and mainly female; clonal diversity was possibly underestimated.

On this clone itself: No antigen is known for it.

The method was immunoSEQ multiplex PCR; TCRdb's version includes in-frame clones alone and lacks a portion of them. The data hold 80,000 to 95,000 clones, with approximately 89% observed a single time. CDR1 is SGHTA and CDR2 is FQGTGA in the germline V gene. The CDR3 sequence is 14 residues long. V was trimmed by 2 bases and J by 15 bases, leaving 17 bases between them. V is TRBV7-3 and J is TRBJ2-6, with D perhaps given as TRBD1 or TRBD2 (5 bases each). The input for sequencing was peripheral blood, taken on day 0 of MenACWY control vaccination. The sequence was obtained from an adult in good health. In DNA, the CDR3 is TGTGCCAGCAGCTTACATGCCAGGGAACGGGGCCTGACTTTC. Translated, it gives CASSLHARERGLTF.